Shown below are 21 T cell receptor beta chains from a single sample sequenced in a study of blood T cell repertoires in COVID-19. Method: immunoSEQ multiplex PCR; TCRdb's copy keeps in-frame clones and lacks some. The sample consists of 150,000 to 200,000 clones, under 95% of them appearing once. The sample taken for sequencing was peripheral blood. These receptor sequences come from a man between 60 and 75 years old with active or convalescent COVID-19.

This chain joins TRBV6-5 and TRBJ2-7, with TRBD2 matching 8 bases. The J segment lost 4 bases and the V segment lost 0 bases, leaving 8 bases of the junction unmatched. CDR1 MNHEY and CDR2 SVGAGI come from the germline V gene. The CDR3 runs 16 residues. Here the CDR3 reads CASSYSSGGRPYEQYF. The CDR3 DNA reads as TGTGCCAGCAGTTACTCGAGCGGCGGGAGGCCTTACGAGCAGTACTTC.

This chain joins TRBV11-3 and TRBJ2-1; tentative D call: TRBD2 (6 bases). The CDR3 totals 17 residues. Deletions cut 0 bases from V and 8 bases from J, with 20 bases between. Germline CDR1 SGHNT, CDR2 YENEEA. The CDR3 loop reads CASSLDRGIIAVDEQFF. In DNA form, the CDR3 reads TGTGCCAGCAGCTTAGATCGGGGGATAATAGCCGTGGATGAGCAGTTCTTC.

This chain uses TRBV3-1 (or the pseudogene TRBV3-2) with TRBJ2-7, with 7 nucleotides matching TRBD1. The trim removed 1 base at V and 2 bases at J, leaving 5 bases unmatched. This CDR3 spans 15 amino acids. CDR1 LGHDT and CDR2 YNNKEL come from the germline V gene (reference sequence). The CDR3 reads CASSQARTGTYEQYF. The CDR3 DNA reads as TGTGCCAGCAGCCAAGCAAGGACAGGAACCTACGAGCAGTACTTC.

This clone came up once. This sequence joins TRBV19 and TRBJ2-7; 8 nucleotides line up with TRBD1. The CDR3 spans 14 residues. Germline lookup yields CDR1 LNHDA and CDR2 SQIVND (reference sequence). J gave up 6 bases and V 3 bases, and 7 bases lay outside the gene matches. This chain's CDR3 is CASSIVGQGGEQYF. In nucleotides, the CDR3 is TGTGCCAGTAGTATCGTAGGACAGGGCGGCGAGCAGTACTTC.

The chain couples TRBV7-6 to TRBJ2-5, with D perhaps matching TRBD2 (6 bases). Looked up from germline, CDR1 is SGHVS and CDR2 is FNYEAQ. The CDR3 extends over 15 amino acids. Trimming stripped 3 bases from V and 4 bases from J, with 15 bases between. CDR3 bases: TGTGCCAGCAGCTTCGGGCCGGTGGAGGGAGAGACCCAGTACTTC. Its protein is CASSFGPVEGETQYF.

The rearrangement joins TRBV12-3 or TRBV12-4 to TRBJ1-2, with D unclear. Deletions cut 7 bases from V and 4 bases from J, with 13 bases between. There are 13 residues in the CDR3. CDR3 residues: CASTLEEVYGYTF. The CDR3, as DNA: TGTGCCAGCACCCTTGAGGAGGTCTATGGCTACACCTTC.

The CDR3 coding sequence is TGCGCCAGCAGCCAGGCGGGACAGGGGCGACAGCCCCAGCATTTT. Translating it yields CASSQAGQGRQPQHF. The chain has TRBV4-1 and TRBJ1-5, with TRBD1 matching over 10 bases. CDR3 length: 15 amino acids. Losses at the gene ends were 3 bases for V and 7 bases for J; bases not matched to a gene: 6. Looked up from germline, CDR1 is MGHRA and CDR2 is YSYEKL.

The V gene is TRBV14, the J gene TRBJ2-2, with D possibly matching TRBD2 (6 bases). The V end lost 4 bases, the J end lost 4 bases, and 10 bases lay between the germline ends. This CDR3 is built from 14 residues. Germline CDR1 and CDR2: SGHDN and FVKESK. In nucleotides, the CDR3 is TGTGCCAGCAGCCGGGGGGTGGTCACCGGGGAGCTGTTTTTT. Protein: CASSRGVVTGELFF.

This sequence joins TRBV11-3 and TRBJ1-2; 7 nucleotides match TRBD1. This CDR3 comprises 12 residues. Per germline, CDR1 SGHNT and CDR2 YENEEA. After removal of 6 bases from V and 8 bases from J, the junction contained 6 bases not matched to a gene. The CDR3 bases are TGTGCCAGCAGAGGGACAGAACGCGGCTACACCTTC. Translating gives CASRGTERGYTF.

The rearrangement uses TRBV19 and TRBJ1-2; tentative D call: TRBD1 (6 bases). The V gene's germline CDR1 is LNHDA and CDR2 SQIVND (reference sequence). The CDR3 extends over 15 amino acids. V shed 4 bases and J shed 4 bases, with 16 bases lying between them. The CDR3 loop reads CASSRSRGAGYGYTF. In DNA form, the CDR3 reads TGTGCCAGTAGTAGATCCAGGGGCGCAGGCTATGGCTACACCTTC.

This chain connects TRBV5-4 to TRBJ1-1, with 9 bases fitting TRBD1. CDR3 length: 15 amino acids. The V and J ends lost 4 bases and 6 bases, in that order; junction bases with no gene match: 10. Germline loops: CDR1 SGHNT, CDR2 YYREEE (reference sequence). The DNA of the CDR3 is TGTGCCAGCAGCACACCGGGACAGGGAGTACCTGAAGCTTTCTTT. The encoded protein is CASSTPGQGVPEAFF.

This CDR3 reads CASALSGGREQYF. CDR3 nucleotide sequence: TGTGCCAGCGCCCTCTCGGGGGGCAGGGAGCAGTACTTC. V gene TRBV27 combines with J gene TRBJ2-7; possible D gene TRBD2, 7 bases. Germline V CDR1 and CDR2: MNHEY, SMNVEV (reference sequence). V lost 8 bases, J lost 7 bases, and 18 bases lay in between. The CDR3 spans 13 residues.

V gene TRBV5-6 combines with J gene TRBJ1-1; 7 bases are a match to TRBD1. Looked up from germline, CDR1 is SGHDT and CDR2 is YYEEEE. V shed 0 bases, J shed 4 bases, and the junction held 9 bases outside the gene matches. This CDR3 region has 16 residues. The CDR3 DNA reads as TGTGCCAGCAGCTTGGTTGGGTCACAGGGGAGCACTGAAGCTTTCTTT. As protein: CASSLVGSQGSTEAFF.

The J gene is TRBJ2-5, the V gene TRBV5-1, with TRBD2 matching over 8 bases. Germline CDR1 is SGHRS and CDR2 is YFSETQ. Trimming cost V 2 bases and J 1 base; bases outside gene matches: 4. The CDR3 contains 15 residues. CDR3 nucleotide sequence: TGCGCCAGCAGCTTAGGGGGACTAGTCCAAGAGACCCAGTACTTC. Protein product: CASSLGGLVQETQYF.

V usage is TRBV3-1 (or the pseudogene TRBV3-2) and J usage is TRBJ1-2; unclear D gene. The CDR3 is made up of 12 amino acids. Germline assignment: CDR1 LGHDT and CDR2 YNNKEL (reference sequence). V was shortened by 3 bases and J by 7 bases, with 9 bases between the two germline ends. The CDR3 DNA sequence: TGTGCCAGCAGCCATACTCCAGGTGGCTACACCTTC. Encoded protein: CASSHTPGGYTF.

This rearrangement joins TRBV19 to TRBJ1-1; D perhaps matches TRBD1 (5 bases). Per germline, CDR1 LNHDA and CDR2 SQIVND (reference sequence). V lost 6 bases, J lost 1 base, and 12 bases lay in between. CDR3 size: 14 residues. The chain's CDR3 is CASSPTEWNTEAFF. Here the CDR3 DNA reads TGTGCCAGTAGCCCGACAGAGTGGAACACTGAAGCTTTCTTT.

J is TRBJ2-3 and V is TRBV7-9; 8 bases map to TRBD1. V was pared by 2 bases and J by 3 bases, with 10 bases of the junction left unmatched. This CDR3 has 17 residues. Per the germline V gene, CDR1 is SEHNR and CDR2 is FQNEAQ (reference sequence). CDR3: CASSLRTPNRGTDTQYF. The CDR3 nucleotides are TGTGCCAGCAGCTTAAGGACCCCGAACAGGGGGACAGATACGCAGTATTTT.

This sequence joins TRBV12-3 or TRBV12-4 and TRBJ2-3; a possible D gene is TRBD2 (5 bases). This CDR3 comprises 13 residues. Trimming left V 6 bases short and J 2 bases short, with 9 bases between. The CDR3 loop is CASRGETTDTQYF. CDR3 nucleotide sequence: TGTGCCAGCAGGGGAGAGACCACAGATACGCAGTATTTT.

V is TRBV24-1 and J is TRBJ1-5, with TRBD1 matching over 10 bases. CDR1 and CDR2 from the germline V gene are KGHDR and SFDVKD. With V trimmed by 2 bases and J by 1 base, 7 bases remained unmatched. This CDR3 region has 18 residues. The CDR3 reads CATSDSGQGVSSNQPQHF. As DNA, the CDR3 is TGTGCCACCAGTGATTCTGGACAGGGGGTCTCAAGCAATCAGCCCCAGCATTTT.

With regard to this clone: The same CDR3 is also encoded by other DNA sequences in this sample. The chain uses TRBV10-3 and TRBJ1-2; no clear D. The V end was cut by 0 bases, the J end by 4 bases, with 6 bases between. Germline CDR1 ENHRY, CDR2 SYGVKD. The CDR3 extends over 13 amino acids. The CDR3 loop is CAISESNSYGYTF. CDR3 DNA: TGTGCCATCAGTGAGTCGAACAGCTATGGCTACACCTTC.

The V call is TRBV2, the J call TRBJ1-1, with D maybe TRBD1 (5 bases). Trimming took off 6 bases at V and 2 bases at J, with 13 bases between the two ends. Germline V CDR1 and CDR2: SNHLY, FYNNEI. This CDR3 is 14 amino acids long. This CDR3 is CASRPTELNTEAFF. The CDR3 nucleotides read TGTGCCAGCAGACCGACAGAACTTAACACTGAAGCTTTCTTT.